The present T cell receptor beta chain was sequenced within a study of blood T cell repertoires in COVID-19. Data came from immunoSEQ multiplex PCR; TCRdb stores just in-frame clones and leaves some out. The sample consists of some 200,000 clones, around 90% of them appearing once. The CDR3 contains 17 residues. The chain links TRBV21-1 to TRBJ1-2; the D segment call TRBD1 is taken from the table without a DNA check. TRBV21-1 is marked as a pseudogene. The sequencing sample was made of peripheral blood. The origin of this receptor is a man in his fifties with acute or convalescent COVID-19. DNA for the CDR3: TGTGCCAGCAGGAGATGGGACAGCGTCTCCTTTAACTATGGCTACACCTTC. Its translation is CASRRWDSVSFNYGYTF.